A single sample is the source of the 20 T cell receptor beta chains below, sequenced in a study of response to subunit inactivated influenza vaccine (dated by TCRdb to the late 2010s). Receptors were amplified or captured by RT-PCR. TCRdb records Illumina HiSeq 2500 as the sequencer. In TCRdb, the public reads were trimmed at Q25 with fastp and aligned with MiXCR, with productive beta chains retained. Every CDR3 protein is listed once, alongside the most common genes and DNA of its rows. The table for this sample lists around 190,000 distinct CDR3 sequences; about an eighth of them were counted only once. Approximately 30% of the sample goes to the ten largest clones. The sample in question was CD8+ T cells sorted from PBMCs, obtained around 5 days after vaccination. The receptors were gathered from a man aged 50 to 59 who received an inactivated influenza vaccine. Donor details come from another sample of the same person, matched by shared clones.

The rearrangement joins TRBV12-3 or TRBV12-4 to TRBJ2-3; D unclear. This CDR3 contains 13 residues. Trimming took 6 bases from V and 6 from J, leaving 13 bases between them. The CDR3 loop reads CASSRPTSDTQYF. The CDR3 DNA is TGTGCCAGCAGCCGCCCAACATCGGATACGCAGTATTTT.

This clonotype occurred a few times. J is TRBJ1-6 and V is TRBV6-2 or TRBV6-3, with D uncertain. Per germline, CDR1 MNHEY and CDR2 SVGEGT. Trimming shortened V by 4 bases and J by 4 bases, and 8 bases separated the two germline ends. The CDR3 totals 14 residues. CDR3 sequence: CASSLWQYNSPLHF. The CDR3 DNA follows: TGTGCCAGCAGTTTATGGCAGTATAATTCACCCCTCCACTTT.

The chain couples TRBV28 to TRBJ2-2; D is unresolved. The CDR3 runs to 15 residues. Per the germline V gene, CDR1 is MDHEN and CDR2 is SYDVKM. The V end lost 2 bases, the J end lost 5 bases, and 12 bases lay between the germline ends. The chain's CDR3 is CASSLTFESTGELFF. The CDR3 coding sequence is TGTGCCAGCAGTTTAACCTTCGAGAGTACCGGGGAGCTGTTTTTT.

Here the CDR3 reads CASSRGQGGNEQFF. In DNA, the CDR3 is TGCGCCAGCAGTAGGGGACAGGGAGGGAATGAGCAGTTCTTC. This chain uses TRBV10-2 with TRBJ2-1; 9 bases align to TRBD1. With 5 bases clipped from V and 7 bases from J, the junction kept 6 bases outside the gene matches. CDR1 and CDR2 (germline): WSHSY, SAAADI. The CDR3 is 14 residues long.

This clonotype has ten or more counts. This chain joins TRBV7-9 and TRBJ2-1, with 12 positions matching TRBD2. Germline V gene lookup returns CDR1 SEHNR and CDR2 FQNEAQ (reference sequence). V shed 5 bases and J 1 base; nucleotides not matched to a gene: 6. The CDR3 contains 17 residues. CDR3 sequence reads: CASSDGTSGRSYNEQFF. CDR3 bases: TGTGCCAGCAGCGACGGGACTAGCGGGCGATCCTACAATGAGCAGTTCTTC.

This chain uses TRBV4-3 with TRBJ2-7; D might be TRBD2 (7 bases). This CDR3 comprises 15 residues. V was pared by 0 bases and J by 2 bases, with 11 bases between. CDR1 and CDR2 (germline): LGHNA, YSLEER. As DNA, the CDR3 is TGCGCCAGCAGCCAAGATCGGGGGGCCCCCTACGAGCAGTACTTC. Protein: CASSQDRGAPYEQYF.

This clonotype has a handful of counts. This chain uses TRBV11-1 with TRBJ2-6; 8 bases agree with TRBD2. The ends lost 3 bases at V and 4 bases at J; junction bases unmatched: 11. This CDR3 contains 18 residues. Germline V gene sequence: CDR1 SGHAT, CDR2 FQDESV (reference sequence). CDR3 nucleotide sequence: TGTGCCAGCAGCTTGCGTAGCGGGGCAGGTAGCGGGGCCAACGTCCTGACTTTC. Protein: CASSLRSGAGSGANVLTF.

The chain joins TRBV12-3 or TRBV12-4 to TRBJ2-3; 10 nucleotides line up with TRBD2. The V segment lost 4 bases and the J segment 1 base; nucleotides outside the gene matches: 5. The CDR3 is made up of 16 amino acids. CDR3 coding DNA: TGTGCCAGCAGTTCACCCGGGACTAGCGGCACAGATACGCAGTATTTT. This sequence encodes CASSSPGTSGTDTQYF.

In this sample, this clonotype turned up a few times. The chain employs TRBV28 and TRBJ2-7; D is uncertain. V lost 6 bases and J 3 bases, leaving 6 bases between the germline ends. From germline, CDR1 is MDHEN and CDR2 SYDVKM. The CDR3 has 11 amino acids. The CDR3 coding sequence is TGTGCCAGCAGGAGGATCTACGAGCAGTACTTC. This encodes CASRRIYEQYF. Filled out from reference TRBV28 and TRBJ2-7, the complete variable domain reads DVKVTQSSRYLVKRTGEKVFLECVQDMDHENMFWYRQDPGLGLRLIYFSYDVKMKEKGDIPEGYSVSREKKERFSLILESASTNQTSMYLCASRRIYEQYFGPGTRLTVT.

This clonotype was detected a few times. This rearrangement joins TRBV12-3 or TRBV12-4 to TRBJ2-7, with D maybe TRBD1 (6 bases). The V and J ends lost 6 bases and 1 base respectively, with 13 bases between them. CDR3 size: 14 residues. CDR3 coding DNA: TGTGCCAGCAGCACGGGACACTTTTCCTACGAGCAGTACTTC. This sequence encodes CASSTGHFSYEQYF.

This clonotype has a handful of counts. The chain couples TRBV7-9 to TRBJ2-7; D remains ambiguous. Trimming removed 5 bases from V and 3 bases from J, with 8 bases in between. This CDR3 spans 12 amino acids. Germline V lookup: CDR1 SEHNR, CDR2 FQNEAQ (reference sequence). CDR3 sequence (DNA): TGTGCCAGCAGCGACCCGGACTACGAGCAGTACTTC. It is translated as CASSDPDYEQYF.

This clonotype came up a few times. The V call is TRBV7-9, the J call TRBJ2-3; 9 positions agree with TRBD1. After removal of 5 bases from V and 4 bases from J, the junction contained 7 bases not matched to a gene. This CDR3 is built from 15 residues. CDR1 is SEHNR, CDR2 FQNEAQ, per germline (reference sequence). CDR3 in DNA: TGTGCCAGCAGCCCCCGGGACAGGGTGCCAGATACGCAGTATTTT. It is translated as CASSPRDRVPDTQYF. Looking up the rest from reference TRBV7-9 and TRBJ2-3 gives the full variable domain: DTGVSQNPRHKITKRGQNVTFRCDPISEHNRLYWYRQTLGQGPEFLTYFQNEAQLEKSRLLSDRFSAERPKGSFSTLEIQRTEQGDSAMYLCASSPRDRVPDTQYFGPGTRLTVL.

CDR3 protein: CASSLGSWVLQHPLHF. The CDR3 nucleotides read TGCGCCAGCAGCTTGGGGTCATGGGTCCTCCAGCACCCCCTCCACTTT. V gene TRBV5-1 combines with J gene TRBJ1-6, with D unresolved. The CDR3 spans 16 residues. Between the trimmed V and J ends, which lost 0 bases and 13 bases, there was a span of 20 bases. The V gene's germline CDR1 is SGHRS and CDR2 YFSETQ.

In its sample, this clonotype was seen a few times. The rearrangement joins TRBV5-5 to TRBJ2-7; D is ambiguous. Germline values: CDR1 SGHKS, CDR2 YYEKEE (reference sequence). V gave up 0 bases and J gave up 4 bases, with 11 bases separating them. The CDR3 sequence is 14 residues long. CDR3 residues: CASSLAVGTYEQYF. Here the CDR3 DNA reads TGTGCCAGCAGCTTGGCCGTCGGCACATACGAGCAGTACTTC.

The gene calls are TRBV6-5 and TRBJ2-4; possibly TRBD1 for D (5 bases). Germline CDR1 and CDR2: MNHEY and SVGAGI. This CDR3 is built from 15 residues. The V and J ends lost 4 bases and 1 base respectively, with 11 bases between them. CDR3 sequence (DNA): TGTGCCAGCAGTTGGGGCGGAAGGGCCAAAAACATTCAGTACTTC. It translates to CASSWGGRAKNIQYF.

This clonotype came up a few times. V usage is TRBV6-5 and J usage is TRBJ2-1, with D perhaps given as TRBD1 or TRBD2 (6 bases each). The germline gives CDR1 MNHEY, CDR2 SVGAGI. V was shortened by 2 bases and J by 0 bases, with 14 bases between the two germline ends. The CDR3 consists of 17 residues. DNA for the CDR3: TGTGCCAGCAGTTACGGGTGGGGGGCCCCCTCCTACAATGAGCAGTTCTTC. Its protein is CASSYGWGAPSYNEQFF.

In this sample, this clonotype is medium-sized (0.01 to 0.1%). This chain joins TRBV28 and TRBJ2-1, with a weak D call TRBD2 (5 bases). The CDR3 covers 15 residues. Looked up from germline, CDR1 is MDHEN and CDR2 is SYDVKM. V lost 8 bases and J lost 9, with 23 bases in between. The CDR3 sequence: CASHGVNRFVGEQFF. CDR3 in DNA: TGTGCCAGCCACGGGGTAAATCGTTTCGTTGGTGAGCAGTTCTTC.

The chain couples TRBV28 to TRBJ1-4, with 10 positions matching TRBD1. Germline-derived CDR1 and CDR2 are MDHEN and SYDVKM. The CDR3 length is 17 residues. V was clipped by 2 bases and J by 7 bases; unmatched bases: 10. CDR3 sequence: CASSLDYRDRGVEKLFF. The CDR3 DNA is TGTGCCAGCAGTTTAGACTACCGGGACAGGGGAGTTGAAAAACTGTTTTTT.

The chain carries TRBV4-2 and TRBJ2-7; D gene uncertain. There are 15 residues in the CDR3. Germline V CDR1 and CDR2: LGHNA, YNFKEQ. V lost 0 bases and J lost 3, with 12 bases in between. For the CDR3, the DNA is TGTGCCAGCAGCCAAGAAGCGTCGCAAGGCTACGAGCAGTACTTC. Protein: CASSQEASQGYEQYF.

This sequence joins TRBV28 and TRBJ2-1, with TRBD2 identical over 7 bases. Germline V gene lookup returns CDR1 MDHEN and CDR2 SYDVKM. The CDR3 runs 15 residues. With 6 bases clipped from V and 4 bases from J, the junction kept 9 bases outside the gene matches. CDR3 sequence (DNA): TGTGCCAGCAGGTTCTTGGGGGGGACTTACAATGAGCAGTTCTTC. This codes for CASRFLGGTYNEQFF.